This T cell receptor (beta chain) originates from a study of blood T cell repertoires in COVID-19. Looking at the study overall: Spain, Italy and the United States supplied samples that represented acute and convalescent COVID-19. Sources were T cells, B-cell-depleted T cells, or PBMCs; the material itself was cDNA or gDNA.

Per the authors' pipeline: Amplified reference gene primers provided the basis for estimating nucleated cell counts. Clones were read by immunoSEQ multiplex PCR, and TCRdb kept only the in-frame ones, dropping some. V and J calls and clone size come straight from that table; D and trimming were deduced from the DNA. The data contain around 300,000 clones, around four fifths of them singletons. This CDR3 is built from 13 residues. Germline CDR1 SGHAT, CDR2 FQNNGV. The ends lost 4 bases at V and 7 bases at J; junction bases unmatched: 3. This TCR was recovered from a man under 40 with active or convalescent COVID-19. The chain couples TRBV11-2 to TRBJ2-1; TRBD1 matches at 8 bases. Sample: peripheral blood. The CDR3: CASSWTGRNEQFF. CDR3 in DNA: TGTGCCAGCAGCTGGACAGGGCGAAATGAGCAGTTCTTC.